This is a list of T cell receptor beta chains from one sample in a study of blood T cell repertoires in COVID-19. TCRdb's table, derived via immunoSEQ multiplex PCR, lists solely in-frame clones and lacks some. Of some 49,000 clones listed, roughly 82% are singletons. The sample was peripheral blood. The receptors were gathered from a woman aged 55-75 years with acute or convalescent COVID-19. Each CDR3 is given with its conserved first and last residue. Each record gives: clone size, D gene, V gene, J gene, CDR3 DNA, CDR3 protein. A D gene is named only where the DNA matches it firmly. Where a row states a size, it is once, few, many or the class of an expanded clone; other rows omit it.

>-|-|TRBV12-3/TRBV12-4|TRBJ1-6
TGTGCCAGCAGTGTCTCTGTATCACCCCTCCACTTT
CASSVSVSPLHF
>-|-|TRBV19|TRBJ1-5
TGTGCCAGTAGTCCTCAGGGACTTAGCAATCAGCCCCAGCATTTT
CASSPQGLSNQPQHF
>-|TRBD1|TRBV28|TRBJ1-4
TGTGCCAGCAGACCCGGGACAGTAACGGAAAAATTGTTTTTT
CASRPGTVTEKLFF
>-|-|TRBV7-2|TRBJ1-6
TGTGCCAGCAGCTTGGCAGGGAATTCACCCCTCCACTTT
CASSLAGNSPLHF
>-|TRBD1|TRBV4-2|TRBJ1-2
TGTGCCAGCAGCCAAGTCGGTGGACAGGGAACCTATGGCTACACCTTC
CASSQVGGQGTYGYTF
>-|TRBD2|TRBV24-1|TRBJ2-7
TGTGCCACCAGTGATTCTCGGGGAAGCGGGACCTACGAGCAGTACTTC
CATSDSRGSGTYEQYF
>once|-|TRBV9|TRBJ1-6
TGTGCCAGCAGTGCCGGACGGGGTAATTCACCCCTCCACTTT
CASSAGRGNSPLHF
>few|-|TRBV5-1|TRBJ2-7
TGCGCCAGCAGCTTGGCTTCGGGTAGGTACGAGCAGTACTTC
CASSLASGRYEQYF
>-|TRBD1|TRBV6-2/TRBV6-3|TRBJ1-2
TGTGCCAGCAGCTTCCAACCGGGACAGGGTGGAGGCTACACCTTC
CASSFQPGQGGGYTF
>-|-|TRBV14|TRBJ1-2
TGTGCCAGCAAAATGACGGGTTATGGCTACACCTTC
CASKMTGYGYTF
>once|-|TRBV6-6|TRBJ1-3
TGTGCCAGCAGTTACGTCGAACTAGGGAACACCATATATTTT
CASSYVELGNTIYF
>-|TRBD1|TRBV9|TRBJ2-3
TGTGCCAGCAGCGTGACGGGACAGACCACAGATACGCAGTATTTT
CASSVTGQTTDTQYF
>-|TRBD2|TRBV9|TRBJ2-1
TGTGCCAGCAGCTCAAGTCTAGCGGGAGGGGGCAATGAGCAGTTCTTC
CASSSSLAGGGNEQFF
>-|TRBD1|TRBV19|TRBJ1-1
TGTGCCAGTAGTCGAACCGGGACAGGGGACCCTGAAGCTTTCTTT
CASSRTGTGDPEAFF
>-|TRBD2|TRBV3-1/TRBV3-2|TRBJ2-3
TGTGCCAGCAGCCAAGGAAGCGGGGGGCTTACGCAGTATTTT
CASSQGSGGLTQYF
>once|-|TRBV7-2|TRBJ1-5
TGTGCCAGCAGCTTAGGGTCTGGACGGGGGAATCAGCCCCAGCATTTT
CASSLGSGRGNQPQHF
>-|-|TRBV19|TRBJ1-1
TGTGCCAGTCACCAACCCGCGATGAAAGCTGAAGCTTTCTTT
CASHQPAMKAEAFF
>-|-|TRBV5-6|TRBJ1-2
TGTGCCAGCAGGGCAAGAGGGTCCTCTAACTATGGCTACACCTTC
CASRARGSSNYGYTF
>-|-|TRBV28|TRBJ1-3
TGTGCCAGCAGTCCGCCGGGGACTTCTGGAAACACCATATATTTT
CASSPPGTSGNTIYF
>few|TRBD1|TRBV2|TRBJ1-4
TGTGCCAGCAGTGAAAGACAGGGGGTCGAAAAACTGTTTTTT
CASSERQGVEKLFF
>once|TRBD1|TRBV7-2|TRBJ1-5
TGTGCCAGCAGCTTAGGGGACAGGCGGAATCAGCCCCAGCATTTT
CASSLGDRRNQPQHF